A selection of T cell receptor beta chains follows, all from one sample in a study of blood T cell repertoires in COVID-19. Sequenced by immunoSEQ multiplex PCR; TCRdb stores in-frame clones only, minus some. The table shows about 40,000 clones, with around 83% occurring only once. Sequencing input: peripheral blood. The receptor source for this set is a human donor in a cohort sampled during active COVID-19. Both conserved end residues are part of each CDR3. The D gene is left open where the match is weak. Size is stated for part of the rows, as once, few or many counts, or as a class when the clone is expanded.

TGTGCCAGCAGCCCCGGGACAGGGGGGCGCACCGGGGAGCTGTTTTTT,CASSPGTGGRTGELFF,TRBJ2-2,.,TRBD1,TRBV7-6
TGTGCCAGCAGTTTAGGCGGTAACTATGGCTACACCTTC,CASSLGGNYGYTF,TRBJ1-2,.,.,TRBV28
TGTGCCAGCAGCCCTAGGAGCACGGAAAGCTCCTACGAGCAGTACTTC,CASSPRSTESSYEQYF,TRBJ2-7,.,.,TRBV4-2
TGCAGTGCTAGTAGGGGACAGGGGGATATATCCTACAATGAGCAGTTCTTC,CSASRGQGDISYNEQFF,TRBJ2-1,.,TRBD1,TRBV20-1
TGTGCCAGCAGCTTGGCCGCTCTAGCAAAAGAGACCCAGTACTTC,CASSLAALAKETQYF,TRBJ2-5,.,.,TRBV5-4
TGTGCCAGCAGTTTGAGTGGGTCTCTATGGGGCCCCTATGGCTACACCTTC,CASSLSGSLWGPYGYTF,TRBJ1-2,.,.,TRBV27
TGTGCCAGCAGCTTAGCGGCGACTAGCTTTGCCGAGCAGTACTTC,CASSLAATSFAEQYF,TRBJ2-7,.,TRBD2,TRBV11-1
TGTGCCAGCAGCATTAGTTATAGTAGCGAGCAGTACTTC,CASSISYSSEQYF,TRBJ2-7,.,.,TRBV11-3
TGTGCCAGCAGCGTGAAAGCGGGGGGCCTCCTCACAGATACGCAGTATTTT,CASSVKAGGLLTDTQYF,TRBJ2-3,.,TRBD2,TRBV9
TGTGCCAGCAGCTTAGACACGTATAGCAATCAGCCCCAGCATTTT,CASSLDTYSNQPQHF,TRBJ1-5,few,.,TRBV9
TGTGCCAGCAGCCCCCAACTAGCGGGGGGAAGGGAGACCCAGTACTTC,CASSPQLAGGRETQYF,TRBJ2-5,.,TRBD2,TRBV3-1/TRBV3-2
TGTGCCAGCAGGTCAGGGGGCGAGAATGGCTACACCTTC,CASRSGGENGYTF,TRBJ1-2,.,TRBD1,TRBV6-5
TGTGCCAGCTCACCACAAACGGGACACCGCTACGAGCAGTACTTC,CASSPQTGHRYEQYF,TRBJ2-7,few,.,TRBV18
TGTGCCAGTAGTAGCCTGACAGGGGGCGATGAGACCCAGTACTTC,CASSSLTGGDETQYF,TRBJ2-5,.,TRBD1,TRBV19
TGCGCCAGCAGTAATACCGGGGGCTCTGGAAACACCATATATTTT,CASSNTGGSGNTIYF,TRBJ1-3,.,.,TRBV5-1
TGTGCCAGTAGTATGATTAGGGGTAAGGTGAACACTGAAGCTTTCTTT,CASSMIRGKVNTEAFF,TRBJ1-1,.,.,TRBV19
TGTGCCAGCGTTGGACAGGGGGGCTACAATGAGCAGTTCTTC,CASVGQGGYNEQFF,TRBJ2-1,.,TRBD1,TRBV2
TGTGCCAGCAGCCAAGAGAGCAGGGGGTATGGCTACACCTTC,CASSQESRGYGYTF,TRBJ1-2,few,TRBD1,TRBV3-1/TRBV3-2
TGCGCCAGCAGCTTGGCAGGGGTCTATGAGCAGTTCTTC,CASSLAGVYEQFF,TRBJ2-1,.,.,TRBV5-1
TGTGCCAGCTCACCAGGTACTGGCAATCAGCCCCAGCATTTT,CASSPGTGNQPQHF,TRBJ1-5,once,.,TRBV18
TGTGCCAGCAGCTTGGAGGGGGGGCTCAATGAGCAGTTCTTC,CASSLEGGLNEQFF,TRBJ2-1,.,.,TRBV5-5
TGCGCCAGCAGGAGGGGGCTTGACTATGGCTACACCTTC,CASRRGLDYGYTF,TRBJ1-2,.,TRBD1,TRBV10-1
TGTGCCAGCAGCGCCGTCGTGGGGCCCTCCGGGGAGCTGTTTTTT,CASSAVVGPSGELFF,TRBJ2-2,few,.,TRBV9
TGTGCCAGCAGTGAGGGGCTAGCGGGGGGAGGAGATACGCAGTATTTT,CASSEGLAGGGDTQYF,TRBJ2-3,.,TRBD2,TRBV2
TGTGCCAGTCCCAGGTCCCAGAGAAACACCATATATTTT,CASPRSQRNTIYF,TRBJ1-3,.,.,TRBV6-5
TGCGCCAGCAGCTGGGACAGTCCTCGAACCGGGGAGCTGTTTTTT,CASSWDSPRTGELFF,TRBJ2-2,.,TRBD1,TRBV5-1
TGTGCCAGTGCATACACGACAGGGCGCACAGATACGCAGTATTTT,CASAYTTGRTDTQYF,TRBJ2-3,.,TRBD1,TRBV19
TGTGCCAGCAGCCAAGATCCCGGGATGAGTGGGGAGCAGTACTTC,CASSQDPGMSGEQYF,TRBJ2-7,.,.,TRBV3-1/TRBV3-2
TGTGCCAGCAGCACCCGACAGGGTGGGAACGAGCAGTACTTC,CASSTRQGGNEQYF,TRBJ2-7,.,TRBD1,TRBV9
TGTGCCAGCAGCTTAGCGGGACTTACTGAAGCTTTCTTT,CASSLAGLTEAFF,TRBJ1-1,.,.,TRBV7-2
TGTGCCAGCAGTGTTGCGGGGGGGGTCGAGCAGTACTTC,CASSVAGGVEQYF,TRBJ2-7,.,TRBD2,TRBV2
TGTGCCAGCAGCGGGACTGATACCTACGAGCAGTACTTC,CASSGTDTYEQYF,TRBJ2-7,.,.,TRBV28
TGCGCCAGCAGCTTGGGACAGGGCGGGAAGACCCAGTACTTC,CASSLGQGGKTQYF,TRBJ2-5,.,.,TRBV5-1
TGTGCCAGCATCGAAGCCCCGGGACAGGGTGCCGACGAGCAGTACTTC,CASIEAPGQGADEQYF,TRBJ2-7,once,TRBD1,TRBV7-9
TGTGCCAGCAGGGCAGGGCCACTGACTAACTATGGCTACACCTTC,CASRAGPLTNYGYTF,TRBJ1-2,.,.,TRBV25-1
TGCGCCAGCAGCTTCGGACTAGCGGGGGGCCAATACAATGAGCAGTTCTTC,CASSFGLAGGQYNEQFF,TRBJ2-1,.,TRBD2,TRBV5-1
TGTGCCAGCAACAATCGGCGGGGGGGCTTGGAGACCCAGTACTTC,CASNNRRGGLETQYF,TRBJ2-5,.,TRBD2,TRBV2
TGTGCCATCAGCGCCGGAGGGAACTATGGCTACACCTTC,CAISAGGNYGYTF,TRBJ1-2,.,.,TRBV10-3
TGTGCCAGCAGTTCGGACAGCTATGGCTACACCTTC,CASSSDSYGYTF,TRBJ1-2,.,.,TRBV5-4
TGTGCCAGCAGCTCCGAAGGGGACACCCTAAGGGCCCAGTACTTC,CASSSEGDTLRAQYF,TRBJ2-5,.,.,TRBV5-4
TGTGCCAGTACGGACATAGGCTCCTACAATGAGCAGTTCTTC,CASTDIGSYNEQFF,TRBJ2-1,.,.,TRBV19
TGTGCCAGCAGTGAAGTACTAGCGGGGGGGAGGGAGACCCAGTACTTC,CASSEVLAGGRETQYF,TRBJ2-5,.,TRBD2,TRBV6-1
TGTGCCAGTAGTAGGACTAGCGGGGGGCCATACGAGCAGTACTTC,CASSRTSGGPYEQYF,TRBJ2-7,.,TRBD2,TRBV19
TGCGCCAGCAGCTTGGCTTTCGTTACGGCGGGGAGAAGCACAGATACGCAGTATTTT,CASSLAFVTAGRSTDTQYF,TRBJ2-3,.,.,TRBV5-1
TGTGCCAGCAGCCTACAGGGTTGTCGGGTGGGGATAAACACTGAAGCTTTCTTT,CASSLQGCRVGINTEAFF,TRBJ1-1,.,.,TRBV21-1
TGTGCCAGTAGTAGGACTAGCGGGGGGCCTAAGCAGTTCTTC,CASSRTSGGPKQFF,TRBJ2-1,.,TRBD2,TRBV19
TGCGCCAGCAGCCTAAACAGGGATATGGAAAAACTGTTTTTT,CASSLNRDMEKLFF,TRBJ1-4,.,.,TRBV4-1
TGCGCCAGCAGCCCGGGACAGCCAAACACTGAAGCTTTCTTT,CASSPGQPNTEAFF,TRBJ1-1,.,TRBD1,TRBV5-1
TGCGCCAGCAGCCCCACCGTAGGGGAAAATGAGCAGTTCTTC,CASSPTVGENEQFF,TRBJ2-1,.,.,TRBV5-1
TGCGCCAGCAGCTCCCCGGGGGGGACTGAAGCTTTCTTT,CASSSPGGTEAFF,TRBJ1-1,.,.,TRBV5-1
TGTGCCAGCAGCCCCCGGGACAGCTTCACAGATACGCAGTATTTT,CASSPRDSFTDTQYF,TRBJ2-3,.,TRBD1,TRBV5-6
TGTGCCATCCAGGGACTAGCGGGGTACACCGGGGAGCTGTTTTTT,CAIQGLAGYTGELFF,TRBJ2-2,.,TRBD2,TRBV6-5
TGCGCCAGCACCCGGGGGACGGGCCGGCAAGCAGACCAGTACTTC,CASTRGTGRQADQYF,TRBJ2-5,.,.,TRBV5-1
TGCAGCGGTAGGACTGGTAGGAACATTCAGTACTTC,CSGRTGRNIQYF,TRBJ2-4,.,.,TRBV29-1